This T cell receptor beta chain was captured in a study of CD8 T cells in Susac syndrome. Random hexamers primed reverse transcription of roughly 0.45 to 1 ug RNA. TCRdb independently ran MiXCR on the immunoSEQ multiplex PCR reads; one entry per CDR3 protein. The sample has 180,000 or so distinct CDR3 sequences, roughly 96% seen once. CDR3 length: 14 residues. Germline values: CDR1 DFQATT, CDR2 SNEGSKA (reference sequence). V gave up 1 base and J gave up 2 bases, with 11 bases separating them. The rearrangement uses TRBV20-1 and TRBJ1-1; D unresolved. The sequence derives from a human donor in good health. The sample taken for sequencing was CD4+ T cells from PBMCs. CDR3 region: CSARVAGINTEAFF. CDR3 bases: TGCAGTGCTAGAGTTGCTGGAATCAACACTGAAGCTTTCTTT.